The T cell receptor beta chain described here comes from a study of blood T cells in healthy people across ages. Across the whole study: Every two T cells gave about one barcoded beta molecule via template switching. Study-wide findings and caveats: Measured against age, TCR beta diversity per million T cells decreased in a roughly linear manner. The percentage of naive T cells correlated strongly with TCR beta diversity.

Per-sample yields of isolated PBMCs were at least 7 million. Worth noting for this clonotype: Its antigen is currently unknown. An end of the junction does not agree with germline; a read error may underlie this.

The germline V gene has CDR1 MGHRA and CDR2 YSYEKL. This CDR3 comprises 16 residues. Through a sample-barcoded 5' primer and a J-beta primer mix, a second PCR was run for about 6 to 11 cycles. TCRdb used MiXCR to reprocess the 5' RACE reads, holding one entry per CDR3 protein. The sample shows around 2 million distinct CDR3 sequences, 35% to 50% of them seen only once. This chain joins TRBV4-1 and TRBJ2-3; possibly TRBD1 or TRBD2 for D (5 bases each). The receptor was isolated from a human donor in good health. The source material was blood. The CDR3 spells CASSHPGASSTDAQYF. For the CDR3, the DNA is TGCGCCAGCAGCCACCCCGGGGCCTCTAGCACAGATGCGCAGTATTTT.